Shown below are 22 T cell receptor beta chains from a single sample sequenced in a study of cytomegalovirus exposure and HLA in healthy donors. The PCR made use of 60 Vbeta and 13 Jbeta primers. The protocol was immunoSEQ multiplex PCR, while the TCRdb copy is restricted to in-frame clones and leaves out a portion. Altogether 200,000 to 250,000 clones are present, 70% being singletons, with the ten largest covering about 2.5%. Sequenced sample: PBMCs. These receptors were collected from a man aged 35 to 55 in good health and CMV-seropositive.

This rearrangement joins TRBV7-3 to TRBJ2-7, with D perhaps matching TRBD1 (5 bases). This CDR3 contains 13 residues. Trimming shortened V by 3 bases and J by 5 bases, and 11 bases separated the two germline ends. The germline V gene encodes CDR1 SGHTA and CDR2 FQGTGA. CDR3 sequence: CASSLERGNEQYF. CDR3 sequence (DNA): TGTGCCAGCAGCTTGGAAAGGGGAAACGAGCAGTACTTC.

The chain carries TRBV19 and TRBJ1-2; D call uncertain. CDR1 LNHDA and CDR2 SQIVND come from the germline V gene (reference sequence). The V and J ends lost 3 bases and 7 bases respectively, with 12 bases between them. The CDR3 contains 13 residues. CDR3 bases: TGTGCCAGTAGTATTGGCGGGCTCGGTGGCTACACCTTC. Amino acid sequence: CASSIGGLGGYTF.

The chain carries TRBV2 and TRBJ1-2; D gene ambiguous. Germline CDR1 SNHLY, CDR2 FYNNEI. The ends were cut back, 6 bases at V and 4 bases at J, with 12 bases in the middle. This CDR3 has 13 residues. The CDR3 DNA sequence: TGTGCCAGCAGCCAGGAGGAGGGCTATGGCTACACCTTC. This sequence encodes CASSQEEGYGYTF.

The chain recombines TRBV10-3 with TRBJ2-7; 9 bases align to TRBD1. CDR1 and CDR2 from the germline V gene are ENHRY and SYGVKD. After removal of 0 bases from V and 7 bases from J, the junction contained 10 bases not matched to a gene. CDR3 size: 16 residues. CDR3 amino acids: CAISESQGQGVYEQYF. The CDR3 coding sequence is TGTGCCATCAGTGAGTCGCAGGGACAGGGTGTATATGAGCAGTACTTC.

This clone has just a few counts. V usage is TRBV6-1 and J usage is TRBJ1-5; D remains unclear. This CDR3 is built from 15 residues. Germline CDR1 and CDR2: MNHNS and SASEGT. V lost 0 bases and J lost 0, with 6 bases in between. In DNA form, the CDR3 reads TGTGCCAGCAGTGAAGCAACAGTTAGCAATCAGCCCCAGCATTTT. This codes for CASSEATVSNQPQHF.

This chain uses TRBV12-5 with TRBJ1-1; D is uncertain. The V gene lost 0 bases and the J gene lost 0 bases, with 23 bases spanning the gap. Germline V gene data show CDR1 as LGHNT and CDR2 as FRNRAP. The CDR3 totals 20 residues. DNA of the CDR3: TGTGCTAGTGGTTTGGTACTAGATTGGGCGATTCCTTCCATGAACACTGAAGCTTTCTTT. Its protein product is CASGLVLDWAIPSMNTEAFF.

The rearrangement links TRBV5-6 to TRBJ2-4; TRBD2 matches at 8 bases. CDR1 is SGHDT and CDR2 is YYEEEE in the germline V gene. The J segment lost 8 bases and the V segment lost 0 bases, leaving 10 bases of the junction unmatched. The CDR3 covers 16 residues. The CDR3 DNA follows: TGTGCCAGCAGCTTGGGTCCGGGGGGGCCGTCGGACATTCAGTACTTC. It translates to CASSLGPGGPSDIQYF.

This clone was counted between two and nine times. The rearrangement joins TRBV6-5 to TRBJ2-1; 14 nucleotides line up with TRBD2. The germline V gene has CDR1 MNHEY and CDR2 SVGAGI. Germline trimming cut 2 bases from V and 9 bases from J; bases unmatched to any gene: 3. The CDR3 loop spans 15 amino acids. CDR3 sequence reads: CASSYGTSGGGEQFF. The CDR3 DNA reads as TGTGCCAGCAGTTACGGGACTAGCGGGGGAGGTGAGCAGTTCTTC.

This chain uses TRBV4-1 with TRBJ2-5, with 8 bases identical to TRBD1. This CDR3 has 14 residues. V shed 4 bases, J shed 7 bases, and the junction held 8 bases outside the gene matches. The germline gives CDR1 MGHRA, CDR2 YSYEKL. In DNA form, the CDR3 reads TGCGCCAGCAGCCGACTGACAGGGGTTGGGACCCAGTACTTC. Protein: CASSRLTGVGTQYF.

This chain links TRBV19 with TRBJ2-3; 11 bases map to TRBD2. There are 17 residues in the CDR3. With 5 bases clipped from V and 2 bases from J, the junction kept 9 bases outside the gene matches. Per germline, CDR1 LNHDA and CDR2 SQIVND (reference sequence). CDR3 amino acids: CASSPTSGAFYTDTQYF. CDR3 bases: TGTGCCAGTAGTCCGACTAGCGGGGCCTTCTACACAGATACGCAGTATTTT.

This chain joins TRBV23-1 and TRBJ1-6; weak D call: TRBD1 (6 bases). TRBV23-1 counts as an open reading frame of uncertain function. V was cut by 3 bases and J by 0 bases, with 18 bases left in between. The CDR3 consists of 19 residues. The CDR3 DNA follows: TGCGCCAGCAGTCAGGCCTGGACAGCGTCCTTCTCCTATAATTCACCCCTCCACTTT. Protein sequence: CASSQAWTASFSYNSPLHF.

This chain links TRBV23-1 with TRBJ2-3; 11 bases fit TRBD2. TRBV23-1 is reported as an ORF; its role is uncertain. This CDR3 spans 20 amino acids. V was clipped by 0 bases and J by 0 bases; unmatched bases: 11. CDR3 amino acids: CASSQSGLAGGNPSTDTQYF. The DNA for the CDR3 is TGCGCCAGCAGTCAATCGGGGCTAGCGGGGGGTAACCCTAGCACAGATACGCAGTATTTT.

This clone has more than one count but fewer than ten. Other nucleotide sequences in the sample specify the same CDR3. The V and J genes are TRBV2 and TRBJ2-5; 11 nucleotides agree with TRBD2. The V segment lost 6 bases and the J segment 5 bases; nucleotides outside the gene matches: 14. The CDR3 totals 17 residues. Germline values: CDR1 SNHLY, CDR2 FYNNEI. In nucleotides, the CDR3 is TGTGCCAGCAGACCTTCCTTAGCGGGGGGGCCGAGGGAGACCCAGTACTTC. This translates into CASRPSLAGGPRETQYF.

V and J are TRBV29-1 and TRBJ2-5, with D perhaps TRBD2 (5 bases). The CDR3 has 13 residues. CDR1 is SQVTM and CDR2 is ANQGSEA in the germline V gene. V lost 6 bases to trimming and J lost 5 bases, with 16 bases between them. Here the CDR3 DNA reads TGCAGCGTAAACGGGATCACTGGGGAGACCCAGTACTTC. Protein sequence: CSVNGITGETQYF.

The CDR3 protein is CASSRTSGGGNEQFF. In DNA form, the CDR3 reads TGTGCCAGCAGCAGGACTAGCGGGGGGGGCAATGAGCAGTTCTTC. The chain links TRBV7-6 to TRBJ2-1, with 15 positions matching TRBD2. Germline CDR1 is SGHVS and CDR2 is FNYEAQ. The CDR3 contains 15 residues. The J segment lost 6 bases and the V segment lost 5 bases, leaving 2 bases of the junction unmatched.

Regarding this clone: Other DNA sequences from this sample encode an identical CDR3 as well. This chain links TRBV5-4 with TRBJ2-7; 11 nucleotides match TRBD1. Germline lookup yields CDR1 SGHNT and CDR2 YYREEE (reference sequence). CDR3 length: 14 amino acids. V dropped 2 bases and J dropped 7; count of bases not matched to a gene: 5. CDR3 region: CASSFGQGAKEQYF. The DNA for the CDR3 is TGTGCCAGCAGCTTCGGACAGGGGGCGAAGGAGCAGTACTTC.

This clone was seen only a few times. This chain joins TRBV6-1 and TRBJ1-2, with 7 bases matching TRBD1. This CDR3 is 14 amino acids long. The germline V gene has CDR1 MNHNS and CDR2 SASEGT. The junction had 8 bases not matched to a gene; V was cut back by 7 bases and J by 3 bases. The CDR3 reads CASNPGQVYYGYTF. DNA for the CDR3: TGTGCCAGCAACCCCGGACAGGTTTACTATGGCTACACCTTC.

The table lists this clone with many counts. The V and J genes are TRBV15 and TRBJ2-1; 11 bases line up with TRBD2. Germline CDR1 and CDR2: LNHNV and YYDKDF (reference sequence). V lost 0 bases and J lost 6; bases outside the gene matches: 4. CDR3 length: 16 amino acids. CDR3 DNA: TGTGCCACCAGCAGAGAGCCGGGACTAGCGGTCAATGAGCAGTTCTTC. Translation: CATSREPGLAVNEQFF.

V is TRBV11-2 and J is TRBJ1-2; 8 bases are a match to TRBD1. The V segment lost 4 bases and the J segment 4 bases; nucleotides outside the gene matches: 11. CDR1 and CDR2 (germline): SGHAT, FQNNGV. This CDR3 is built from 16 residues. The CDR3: CASSSVTGDDGYGYTF. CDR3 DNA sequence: TGTGCCAGCAGCTCTGTGACAGGGGACGATGGCTATGGCTACACCTTC.

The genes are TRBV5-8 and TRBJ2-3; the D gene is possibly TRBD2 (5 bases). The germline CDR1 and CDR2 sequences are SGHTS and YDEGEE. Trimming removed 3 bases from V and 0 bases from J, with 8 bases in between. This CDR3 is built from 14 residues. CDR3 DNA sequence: TGTGCCAGCAGCTCGGAGGTTAGCACAGATACGCAGTATTTT. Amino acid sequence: CASSSEVSTDTQYF.

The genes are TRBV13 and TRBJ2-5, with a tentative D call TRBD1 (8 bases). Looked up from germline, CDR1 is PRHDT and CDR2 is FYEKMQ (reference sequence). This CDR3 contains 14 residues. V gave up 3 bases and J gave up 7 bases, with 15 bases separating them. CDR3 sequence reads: CASSLDRVAGTQYF. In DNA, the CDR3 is TGTGCCAGCAGCTTGGACAGGGTAGCGGGGACCCAGTACTTC.

DNA for the CDR3: TGTGCCAGCAGCGCAGAATTTGCAACTAATGAAAAACTGTTTTTT. Protein: CASSAEFATNEKLFF. The chain links TRBV7-6 to TRBJ1-4; no definite D call. The germline V gene encodes CDR1 SGHVS and CDR2 FNYEAQ. This CDR3 comprises 15 residues. V was clipped by 5 bases and J by 0 bases, with 10 bases between them.